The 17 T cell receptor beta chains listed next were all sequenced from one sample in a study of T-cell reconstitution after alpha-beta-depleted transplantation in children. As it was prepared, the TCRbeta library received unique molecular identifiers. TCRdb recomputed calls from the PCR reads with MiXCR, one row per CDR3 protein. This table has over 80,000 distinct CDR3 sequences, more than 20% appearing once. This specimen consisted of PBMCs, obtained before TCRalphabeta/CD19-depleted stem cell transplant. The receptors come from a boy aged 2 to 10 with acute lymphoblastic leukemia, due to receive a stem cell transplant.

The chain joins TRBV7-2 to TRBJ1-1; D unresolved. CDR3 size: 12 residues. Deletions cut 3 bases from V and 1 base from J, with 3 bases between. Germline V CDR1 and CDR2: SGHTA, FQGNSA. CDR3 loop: CASSFPNTEAFF. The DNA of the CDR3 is TGTGCCAGCAGCTTTCCGAACACTGAAGCTTTCTTT.

The CDR3 region is CASSPETSGVYNEQFF. Written as DNA, the CDR3 is TGTGCCAGCAGCCCCGAGACTAGCGGGGTTTACAATGAGCAGTTCTTC. The chain employs TRBV11-2 and TRBJ2-1; 11 nucleotides match TRBD2. This CDR3 is built from 16 residues. Germline assignment: CDR1 SGHAT and CDR2 FQNNGV. V shed 5 bases and J 4 bases; nucleotides not matched to a gene: 7.

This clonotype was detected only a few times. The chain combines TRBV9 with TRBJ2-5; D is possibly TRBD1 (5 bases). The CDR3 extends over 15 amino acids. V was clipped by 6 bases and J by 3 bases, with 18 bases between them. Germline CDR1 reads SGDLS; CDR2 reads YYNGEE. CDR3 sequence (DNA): TGTGCCAGCACGCCCTCGTTGGGGCCTAAAGAGACCCAGTACTTC. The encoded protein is CASTPSLGPKETQYF.

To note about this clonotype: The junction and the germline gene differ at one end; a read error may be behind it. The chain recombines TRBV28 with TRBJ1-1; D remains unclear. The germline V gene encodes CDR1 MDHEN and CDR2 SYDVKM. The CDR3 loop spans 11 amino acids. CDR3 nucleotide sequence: TGTGCCAGCTGTTTAGGGTATGAAGCTTTCTTT. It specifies CASCLGYEAFF.

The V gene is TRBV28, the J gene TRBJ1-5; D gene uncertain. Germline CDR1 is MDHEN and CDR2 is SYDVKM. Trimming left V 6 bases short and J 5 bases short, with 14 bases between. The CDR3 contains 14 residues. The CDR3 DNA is TGTGCCAGCAGCCGACAAAGCAGCTATCAGCCCCAGCATTTT. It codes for CASSRQSSYQPQHF.

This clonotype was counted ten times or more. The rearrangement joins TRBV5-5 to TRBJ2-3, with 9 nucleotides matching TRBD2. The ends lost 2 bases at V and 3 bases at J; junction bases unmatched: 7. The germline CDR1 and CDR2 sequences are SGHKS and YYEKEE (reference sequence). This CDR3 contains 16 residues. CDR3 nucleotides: TGTGCCAGCAGCTTTGCGGCGGGAGGGTCGACAGATACGCAGTATTTT. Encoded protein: CASSFAAGGSTDTQYF. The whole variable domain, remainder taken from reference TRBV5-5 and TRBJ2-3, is DAGVTQSPTHLIKTRGQQVTLRCSPISGHKSVSWYQQVLGQGPQFIFQYYEKEERGRGNFPDRFSARQFPNYSSELNVNALLLGDSALYLCASSFAAGGSTDTQYFGPGTRLTVL.

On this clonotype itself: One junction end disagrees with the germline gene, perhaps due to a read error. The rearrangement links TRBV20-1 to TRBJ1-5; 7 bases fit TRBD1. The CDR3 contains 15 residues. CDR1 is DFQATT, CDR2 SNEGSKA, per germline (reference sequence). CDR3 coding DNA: TGCAGTGCTAGCGGAGGGGGCGGAAAGAATCTGCCCCAGCATTTT. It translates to CSASGGGGKNLPQHF.

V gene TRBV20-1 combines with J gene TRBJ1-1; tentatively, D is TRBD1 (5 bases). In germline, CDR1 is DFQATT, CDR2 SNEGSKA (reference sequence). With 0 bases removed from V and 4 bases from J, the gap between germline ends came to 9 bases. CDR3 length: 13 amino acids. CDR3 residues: CSARDREITEAFF. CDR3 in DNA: TGCAGTGCTAGAGACAGGGAGATCACTGAAGCTTTCTTT.

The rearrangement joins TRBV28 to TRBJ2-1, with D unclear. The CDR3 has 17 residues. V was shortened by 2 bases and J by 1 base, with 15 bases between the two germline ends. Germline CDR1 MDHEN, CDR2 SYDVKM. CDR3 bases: TGTGCCAGCAGTTTAGGGCAAGGACGCACATCCTACAATGAGCAGTTCTTC. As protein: CASSLGQGRTSYNEQFF.

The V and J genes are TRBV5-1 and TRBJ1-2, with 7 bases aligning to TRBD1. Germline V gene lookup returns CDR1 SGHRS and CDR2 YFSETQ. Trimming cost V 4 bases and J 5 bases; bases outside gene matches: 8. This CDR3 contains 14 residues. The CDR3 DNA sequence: TGCGCCAGCAGCCTAGGGGGCGAGGATTATGGCTACACCTTC. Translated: CASSLGGEDYGYTF.

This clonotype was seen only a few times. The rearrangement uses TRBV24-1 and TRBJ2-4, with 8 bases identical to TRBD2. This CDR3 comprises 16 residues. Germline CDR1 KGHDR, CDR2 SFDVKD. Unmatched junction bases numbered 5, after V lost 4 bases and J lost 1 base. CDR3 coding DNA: TGTGCCACCAGTGACGGGACTAGTGTGGCCAAAAACATTCAGTACTTC. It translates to CATSDGTSVAKNIQYF.

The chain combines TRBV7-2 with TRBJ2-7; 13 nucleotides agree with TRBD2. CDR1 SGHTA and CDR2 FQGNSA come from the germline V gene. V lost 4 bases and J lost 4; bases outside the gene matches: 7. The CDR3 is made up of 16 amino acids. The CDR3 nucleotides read TGTGCCAGCAGCTCCCGGACTAGCGGGAGAGTATACGAGCAGTACTTC. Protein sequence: CASSSRTSGRVYEQYF.

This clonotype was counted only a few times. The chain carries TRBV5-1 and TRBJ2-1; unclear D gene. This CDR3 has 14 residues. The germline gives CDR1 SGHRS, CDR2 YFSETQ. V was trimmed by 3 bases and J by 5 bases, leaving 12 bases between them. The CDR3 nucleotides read TGCGCCAGCAGCTGGGTTGGGCCGGACAATGAGCAGTTCTTC. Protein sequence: CASSWVGPDNEQFF.

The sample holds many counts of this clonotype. The CDR3 bases are TGTGCCAGCTGGGGGCGCGCCTACGAGCAGTACTTC. Translation: CASWGRAYEQYF. The chain combines TRBV2 with TRBJ2-7; maybe TRBD1 (6 bases). The CDR3 has 12 amino acids. Germline V gene lookup returns CDR1 SNHLY and CDR2 FYNNEI. The V end lost 8 bases, the J end lost 2 bases, and 10 bases lay between the germline ends.

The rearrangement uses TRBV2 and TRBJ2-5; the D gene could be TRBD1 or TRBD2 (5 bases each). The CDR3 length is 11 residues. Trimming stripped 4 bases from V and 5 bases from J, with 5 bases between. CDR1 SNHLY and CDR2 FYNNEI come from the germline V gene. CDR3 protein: CASSGGETQYF. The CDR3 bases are TGTGCCAGCAGTGGGGGGGAGACCCAGTACTTC.

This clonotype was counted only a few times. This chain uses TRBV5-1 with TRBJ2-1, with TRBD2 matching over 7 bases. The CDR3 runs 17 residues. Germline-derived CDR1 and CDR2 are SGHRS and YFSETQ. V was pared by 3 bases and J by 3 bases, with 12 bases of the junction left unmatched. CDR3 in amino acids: CASSWGGEGIGYNEQFF. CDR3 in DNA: TGCGCCAGCAGCTGGGGGGGGGAGGGGATAGGCTACAATGAGCAGTTCTTC.

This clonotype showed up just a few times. The CDR3 coding sequence is TGCAGCGTTGAAGATAAGGGGGCGGGAGGCTACACCTTC. Its translation is CSVEDKGAGGYTF. The chain carries TRBV29-1 and TRBJ1-2; 7 bases align to TRBD1. Germline CDR1 and CDR2: SQVTM and ANQGSEA. Trimming at V came to 0 bases and at J to 8 bases, leaving 6 bases not matched to a gene. CDR3 length: 13 amino acids. Complete variable domain (other parts from reference TRBV29-1 and TRBJ1-2): SAVISQKPSRDICQRGTSLTIQCQVDSQVTMMFWYRQQPGQSLTLIATANQGSEATYESGFVIDKFPISRPNLTFSTLTVSNMSPEDSSIYLCSVEDKGAGGYTFGSGTRLTVV.